Below, one T cell receptor beta chain is given with its context. Other DNA sequences in this sample translate to the same CDR3. The sample comes from a study of shared clonotypes between healthy human individuals. Using immunoSEQ multiplex PCR, the repertoire was profiled, and TCRdb retains in-frame clones only, with some absent. The data show 2 million to 2.5 million clones, around 93% seen once. The sequenced sample was naive CD4+ T cells from PBMCs. The subset: CD45RA+ positively selected. The origin of this receptor is a man between 18 and 35 years old in good health. Some clones in this sample may be carry-over from other donors' samples.

The CDR3 coding sequence is TGTGCCAGCAGTTACAGCGGACAGGGGACTGGAAACACCATATATTTT. Residues: CASSYSGQGTGNTIYF. This chain links TRBV6-5 with TRBJ1-3; 9 bases are shared with TRBD1. Germline trimming cut 2 bases from V and 2 bases from J; bases unmatched to any gene: 4. The CDR3 has 16 residues. Per the germline V gene, CDR1 is MNHEY and CDR2 is SVGAGI.